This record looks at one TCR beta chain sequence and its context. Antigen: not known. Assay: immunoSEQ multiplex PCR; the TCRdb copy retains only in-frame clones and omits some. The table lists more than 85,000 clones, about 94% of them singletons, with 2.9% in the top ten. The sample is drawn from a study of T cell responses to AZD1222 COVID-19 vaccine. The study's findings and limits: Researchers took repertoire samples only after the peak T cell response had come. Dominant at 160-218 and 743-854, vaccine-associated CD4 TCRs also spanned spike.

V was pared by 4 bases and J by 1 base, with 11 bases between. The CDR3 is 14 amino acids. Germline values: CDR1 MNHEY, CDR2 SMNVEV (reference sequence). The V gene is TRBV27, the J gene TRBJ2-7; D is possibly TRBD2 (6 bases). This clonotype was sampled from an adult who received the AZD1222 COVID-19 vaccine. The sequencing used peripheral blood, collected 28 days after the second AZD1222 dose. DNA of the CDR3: TGTGCCAGCAGTTCGTATAGCGGATCCTACGAGCAGTACTTC. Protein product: CASSSYSGSYEQYF.